These 27 T cell receptor beta chains were all obtained from the same sample, sequenced in a study of response to subunit inactivated influenza vaccine. TCRdb itself ran the RT-PCR reads through MiXCR, one entry per CDR3 protein. Of hundreds of thousands of distinct CDR3 sequences in the sample, 16% were seen once. The material sequenced was CD4+ T cells sorted from PBMCs, taken around 2 years after vaccination. Source of these receptors: a man aged 45 to 75 who received an inactivated influenza vaccine.

This clonotype was counted between two and nine times. This CDR3 reads CSANMGGSGIKGDTQYF. In nucleotides, the CDR3 is TGCAGTGCCAACATGGGAGGTAGCGGCATAAAAGGGGATACGCAGTATTTT. The chain carries TRBV20-1 and TRBJ2-3; tentatively, D is TRBD2 (6 bases). The CDR3 covers 17 residues. Germline CDR1 and CDR2: DFQATT and SNEGSKA (reference sequence). Between the trimmed V and J ends, which lost 6 bases and 6 bases, there was a span of 28 bases.

V is TRBV20-1 and J is TRBJ2-2, with 9 bases aligning to TRBD1. Trimming took 4 bases from V and 3 from J; bases not matched to a gene: 15. CDR1 is DFQATT, CDR2 SNEGSKA, per germline (reference sequence). The CDR3 runs 18 residues. CDR3 DNA: TGCAGTGCTACAAAGGACCCGGGACAGGGAGGATACACCGGGGAGCTGTTTTTT. It translates to CSATKDPGQGGYTGELFF.

This clonotype was seen more than once but under ten times. This chain connects TRBV20-1 to TRBJ2-7; 9 nucleotides match TRBD1. The CDR3 has 13 residues. The V gene's germline CDR1 is DFQATT and CDR2 SNEGSKA (reference sequence). V shed 3 bases and J 3 bases; nucleotides not matched to a gene: 3. CDR3 in DNA: TGCAGTGCTAGGGGACAGGGAAACTACGAGCAGTACTTC. Translating gives CSARGQGNYEQYF.

The chain uses TRBV15 and TRBJ1-6; TRBD1 might be the D (5 bases). The CDR3 contains 15 residues. In germline, CDR1 is LNHNV, CDR2 YYDKDF (reference sequence). V lost 5 bases and J 7 bases, leaving 15 bases between the germline ends. The CDR3 sequence is CATSQRQWGNSPLHF. The CDR3, as DNA: TGTGCCACCAGCCAGAGGCAATGGGGGAATTCACCCCTCCACTTT.

The genes are TRBV24-1 and TRBJ2-7, with TRBD2 identical over 14 bases. Germline assignment: CDR1 KGHDR and CDR2 SFDVKD. This CDR3 is 19 amino acids long. The trim removed 4 bases at V and 3 bases at J, leaving 13 bases unmatched. CDR3 DNA: TGTGCCACCAGTGACTTAACCGGGACTAGCGGGAGTAAGGACTACGAGCAGTACTTC. Its translation: CATSDLTGTSGSKDYEQYF.

This clonotype was recorded many times. The chain uses TRBV10-3 and TRBJ2-7; 8 bases fit TRBD2. The CDR3 length is 17 residues. V lost 6 bases to trimming and J lost 0 bases; unmatched junction nucleotides: 13. The germline V gene has CDR1 ENHRY and CDR2 SYGVKD. As DNA, the CDR3 is TGTGCCATCAGATCAGGCGGGAGGACACCCACCTCCTACGAGCAGTACTTC. Amino acid sequence: CAIRSGGRTPTSYEQYF.

This clonotype was recorded many times. The rearrangement links TRBV20-1 to TRBJ1-5, with D perhaps TRBD1 (5 bases). Germline V gene data show CDR1 as DFQATT and CDR2 as SNEGSKA (reference sequence). The CDR3 length is 17 residues. The V end lost 4 bases, the J end lost 1 base, and 20 bases lay between the germline ends. The DNA for the CDR3 is TGCAGTGCTAAGAGCAGGGCTAGGGGACTCAGCAATCAGCCCCAGCATTTT. The encoded protein is CSAKSRARGLSNQPQHF.

The chain couples TRBV7-2 to TRBJ2-1; TRBD1 agrees at 11 bases. CDR1 SGHTA and CDR2 FQGNSA come from the germline V gene. Trimming at V came to 3 bases and at J to 6 bases, leaving 4 bases not matched to a gene. The CDR3 consists of 15 residues. The CDR3 here is CASSFGQGAINEQFF. For the CDR3, the DNA is TGTGCCAGCAGCTTTGGACAGGGGGCCATCAATGAGCAGTTCTTC.

This clonotype was seen repeatedly, ten times or more. The chain carries TRBV12-3 or TRBV12-4 and TRBJ1-2; tentative D call: TRBD1 (6 bases). This CDR3 region has 13 residues. Trimming took 5 bases from V and 4 from J, leaving 11 bases between them. The CDR3 sequence: CASSLTGGYGYTF. The CDR3 bases are TGTGCCAGCAGTCTGACAGGAGGCTATGGCTACACCTTC.

Of note for this clonotype: A much larger clone is a single base away; this may be a read error. V and J are TRBV20-1 and TRBJ2-3, with D unresolved. Germline V lookup: CDR1 DFQATT, CDR2 SNEGSKA (reference sequence). The CDR3 has 11 residues. Trimming removed 3 bases at V and 0 bases at J, with 1 base between. For the CDR3, the DNA is TGCAGTGCTAGGAGCACAGATACGCAGTATTTT. Protein product: CSARSTDTQYF.

This clonotype was recorded many times. The V and J genes are TRBV5-8 and TRBJ2-3; 8 bases fit TRBD2. CDR1 is SGHTS, CDR2 YDEGEE, per germline. V lost 0 bases and J lost 3; bases outside the gene matches: 12. There are 18 residues in the CDR3. CDR3 sequence: CASSLVPPGGASTDTQYF. CDR3 sequence (DNA): TGTGCCAGCAGCTTGGTTCCGCCCGGGGGGGCCTCGACAGATACGCAGTATTTT. The variable domain in full, completed from reference TRBV5-8 and TRBJ2-3, reads EAGVTQSPTHLIKTRGQQATLRCSPISGHTSVYWYQQALGLGLQFLLWYDEGEERNRGNFPPRFSGRQFPNYSSELNVNALELEDSALYLCASSLVPPGGASTDTQYFGPGTRLTVL.

Ten or more counts support this clonotype. The V call is TRBV29-1, the J call TRBJ2-7, with 10 bases matching TRBD1. V was clipped by 5 bases and J by 5 bases; unmatched bases: 6. The CDR3 has 13 amino acids. Germline V CDR1 and CDR2: SQVTM, ANQGSEA. CDR3 region: CSVYRQGAHEQYF. DNA of the CDR3: TGCAGCGTTTATAGACAGGGGGCCCACGAGCAGTACTTC.

The V gene is TRBV5-5, the J gene TRBJ2-6; D not certain. The CDR3 contains 14 residues. From germline, CDR1 is SGHKS and CDR2 YYEKEE (reference sequence). V shed 4 bases and J shed 0 bases, with 5 bases lying between them. CDR3 sequence: CASSVASGANVLTF. CDR3 DNA: TGTGCCAGCAGCGTCGCCTCTGGGGCCAACGTCCTGACTTTC.

In this sample, this clonotype turned up many times. The rearrangement links TRBV6-1 to TRBJ2-3; weak D call: TRBD1 (5 bases). CDR3 length equals 16 residues. From germline, CDR1 is MNHNS and CDR2 SASEGT. The V end was cut by 11 bases, the J end by 1 base, with 22 bases between. Written as DNA, the CDR3 is TGTGCCGGCGCTGGGGCCATAAGCCATGGCACAGATACGCAGTATTTT. It encodes CAGAGAISHGTDTQYF.

The V and J genes are TRBV20-1 and TRBJ2-7, with D uncertain. The CDR3 is made up of 14 amino acids. Between the trimmed V and J ends, which lost 2 bases and 0 bases, there was a span of 11 bases. Germline loops: CDR1 DFQATT, CDR2 SNEGSKA (reference sequence). This chain's CDR3 is CSARSPVSSYEQYF. CDR3 in DNA: TGCAGTGCTAGATCCCCGGTTAGCTCCTACGAGCAGTACTTC.

The V call is TRBV3-1, the J call TRBJ2-1; weak D call: TRBD2 (6 bases). The CDR3 has 15 residues. Trimming left V 1 base short and J 4 bases short, with 11 bases between. CDR1 and CDR2 (germline): LGHDT, YNNKEL (reference sequence). CDR3 in amino acids: CASSQAGTFYNEQFF. CDR3 DNA sequence: TGTGCCAGCAGCCAAGCCGGGACTTTTTACAATGAGCAGTTCTTC.

This clonotype was seen repeatedly, ten times or more. The CDR3 sequence is CASSLWQGNTGELFF. The CDR3 nucleotides read TGCGCCAGCAGCTTGTGGCAGGGGAACACCGGGGAGCTGTTTTTT. This chain uses TRBV5-1 with TRBJ2-2; possible D gene TRBD1, 5 bases. V lost 1 base and J lost 1, with 8 bases in between. Germline V gives CDR1 SGHRS, CDR2 YFSETQ. The length of the CDR3 is 15 residues.

This clonotype has ten or more counts. The chain links TRBV4-2 to TRBJ1-1, with a possible D match to TRBD1 (5 bases). This CDR3 spans 12 amino acids. Germline V gives CDR1 LGHNA, CDR2 YNFKEQ. V shed 0 bases and J shed 7 bases, with 6 bases lying between them. Here the CDR3 DNA reads TGTGCCAGCAGCCAAGAGGGACTTGAAGCTTTCTTT. This sequence encodes CASSQEGLEAFF.

This clonotype was counted ten times or more. The chain combines TRBV6-1 with TRBJ1-5; D is uncertain. Trimming pared 2 bases from V and 4 bases from J, leaving 6 bases between. Germline V gene data show CDR1 as MNHNS and CDR2 as SASEGT. CDR3 length equals 13 residues. CDR3 in amino acids: CASSEIRNQPQHF. DNA for the CDR3: TGTGCCAGCAGTGAAATCCGTAATCAGCCCCAGCATTTT.

This rearrangement joins TRBV27 to TRBJ2-2, with TRBD1 identical over 11 bases. Germline-derived CDR1 and CDR2 are MNHEY and SMNVEV (reference sequence). V shed 7 bases, J shed 1 base, and the junction held 14 bases outside the gene matches. The CDR3 is made up of 19 amino acids. CDR3 coding DNA: TGTGCCAGCACCCCTGGGGCTGGACAGGGGGCCGAGAACACCGGGGAGCTGTTTTTT. Its translation is CASTPGAGQGAENTGELFF.

V gene TRBV10-1 combines with J gene TRBJ2-4; D perhaps matches TRBD1 (6 bases). CDR1 and CDR2 (germline): WNHNN, SYGVQD (reference sequence). This CDR3 is 17 amino acids long. V shed 5 bases and J shed 1 base, with 18 bases lying between them. CDR3 residues: CASSPQQGRRAKNIQYF. The CDR3, as DNA: TGCGCCAGCAGTCCCCAACAGGGCAGGAGGGCCAAAAACATTCAGTACTTC.

This clonotype was observed a handful of times. V gene TRBV18 combines with J gene TRBJ1-1; a possible D gene is TRBD1 (5 bases). Trimming left V 1 base short and J 2 bases short, with 8 bases between. This CDR3 contains 14 residues. The germline CDR1 and CDR2 sequences are KGHSH and LQKENI. The CDR3 DNA sequence: TGTGCCAGCTCACCACTCAGGGTCAACACTGAAGCTTTCTTT. Encoded protein: CASSPLRVNTEAFF.

The sample holds a few counts of this clonotype. This chain joins TRBV3-1 and TRBJ2-1; D unclear. The ends were cut back, 4 bases at V and 9 bases at J, with 16 bases in the middle. CDR1 is LGHDT and CDR2 is YNNKEL in the germline V gene (reference sequence). This CDR3 has 14 residues. In nucleotides, the CDR3 is TGTGCCAGCAGCCCGCTCCGGAGTATTGTTGAGCAGTTCTTC. Translated: CASSPLRSIVEQFF.

The sample holds a few counts of this clonotype. This rearrangement joins TRBV6-5 to TRBJ2-7; TRBD1 matches at 11 bases. Per germline, CDR1 MNHEY and CDR2 SVGAGI. The length of the CDR3 is 17 residues. The V and J ends lost 0 bases and 4 bases, in that order; junction bases with no gene match: 8. The CDR3 DNA reads TGTGCCAGCAGTTACTCGTTGACCGGGACAGGGGGGTACGAGCAGTACTTC. Residues: CASSYSLTGTGGYEQYF.

The gene calls are TRBV28 and TRBJ1-5; D call uncertain. The CDR3 totals 13 residues. Looked up from germline, CDR1 is MDHEN and CDR2 is SYDVKM. With 5 bases removed from V and 9 bases from J, the gap between germline ends came to 14 bases. The CDR3: CASSGGPPGPQHF. The CDR3 DNA reads TGTGCCAGCAGTGGCGGGCCTCCGGGGCCCCAGCATTTT. Complete variable domain (other parts from reference TRBV28 and TRBJ1-5): DVKVTQSSRYLVKRTGEKVFLECVQDMDHENMFWYRQDPGLGLRLIYFSYDVKMKEKGDIPEGYSVSREKKERFSLILESASTNQTSMYLCASSGGPPGPQHFGDGTRLSIL.

The chain employs TRBV29-1 and TRBJ1-5; the D is unclear. V lost 4 bases and J lost 5, with 15 bases in between. From germline, CDR1 is SQVTM and CDR2 ANQGSEA. This CDR3 spans 14 amino acids. Here the CDR3 reads CSVGIGSGDQPQHF. In DNA, the CDR3 is TGCAGCGTTGGTATAGGGAGCGGCGATCAGCCCCAGCATTTT.

The chain carries TRBV27 and TRBJ1-2, with D tentatively TRBD1 (6 bases). Germline CDR1 MNHEY, CDR2 SMNVEV (reference sequence). Trimming took 5 bases from V and 4 from J, leaving 14 bases between them. The CDR3 is made up of 14 amino acids. The CDR3: CASSEQQGAYGYTF. CDR3 in DNA: TGTGCCAGCAGTGAACAACAGGGTGCCTATGGCTACACCTTC.